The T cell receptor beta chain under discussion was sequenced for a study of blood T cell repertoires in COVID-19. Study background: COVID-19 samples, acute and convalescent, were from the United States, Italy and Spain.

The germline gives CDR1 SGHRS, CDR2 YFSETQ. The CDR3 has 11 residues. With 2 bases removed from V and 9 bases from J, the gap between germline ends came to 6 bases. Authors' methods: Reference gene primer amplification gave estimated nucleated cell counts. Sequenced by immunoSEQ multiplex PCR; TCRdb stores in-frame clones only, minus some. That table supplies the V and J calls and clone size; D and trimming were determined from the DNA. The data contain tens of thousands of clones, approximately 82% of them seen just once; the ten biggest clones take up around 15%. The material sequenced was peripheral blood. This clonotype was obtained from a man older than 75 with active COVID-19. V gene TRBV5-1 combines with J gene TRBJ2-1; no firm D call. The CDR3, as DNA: TGCGCCAGCAGCTTAGGCGGTGAGCAGTTCTTC. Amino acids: CASSLGGEQFF.